A selection of T cell receptor beta chains follows, all from one sample in a study of cytomegalovirus exposure and HLA in healthy donors. Profiling relied on immunoSEQ multiplex PCR, and the TCRdb table lists in-frame clones only, not all of them. The data contain over 150,000 clones, about 81% of them singletons. Input material: PBMCs. The receptors stem from a woman between 18 and 30 years old in good health and CMV-seronegative. Each CDR3 is given with its conserved first and last residue. The D gene is left open where the match is weak. Where a row states a size, it is once, few, many or the class of an expanded clone; other rows omit it.

d_call j_call v_call clone_size cdr3_nt cdr3_aa
- TRBJ1-5 TRBV19 - TGTGCCAGCGGACAGCCCAATCAGCCCCAGCATTTT CASGQPNQPQHF
- TRBJ2-2 TRBV5-8 - TGTGCCAGCAGCTTGGAGGGGGCCGGGGAGCTGTTTTTT CASSLEGAGELFF
TRBD1 TRBJ1-6 TRBV5-1 - TGCGCCAGCAGCACGGGACAGGGGGCCGTATATTATTCACCCCTCCACTTT CASSTGQGAVYYSPLHF
TRBD2 TRBJ2-1 TRBV28 - TGTGCCAGCAGTTTATATACTAGCGGGAGGGGGGGAAATGAGCAGTTCTTC CASSLYTSGRGGNEQFF
TRBD1 TRBJ1-5 TRBV28 - TGTGCCAGCAGTTCGCCGACAGGGTGGTATCAGCCCCAGCATTTT CASSSPTGWYQPQHF
- TRBJ1-3 TRBV28 - TGTGCCAGCAGTTCCTCGACAGGCTCTGGAAACACCATATATTTT CASSSSTGSGNTIYF
- TRBJ1-2 TRBV18 - TGTGCCAGCTCACCAATCCAGAACAGGGAATATGGCTACACCTTC CASSPIQNREYGYTF
- TRBJ1-2 TRBV13 once TGTGCCAGCAGCACCTGGGGGGGGGCCTTTAACTATGGCTACACCTTC CASSTWGGAFNYGYTF
TRBD1 TRBJ1-6 TRBV2 - TGTGCCAGCAGTGAGAGAGGGGGCTGGAATTCACCCCTCCACTTT CASSERGGWNSPLHF
TRBD1 TRBJ1-2 TRBV9 - TGTGCCAGCAGCGCGAGTGCCTTGGGACAGGGCTATGGCTACACCTTC CASSASALGQGYGYTF
- TRBJ2-7 TRBV25-1 - TGTGCCAGCAGTAGACAGGACTCCTACGAGCAGTACTTC CASSRQDSYEQYF
TRBD1 TRBJ2-7 TRBV6-1 - TGTGCCAGCAGTGCAAGGACAGGGAGGAAGTACTTC CASSARTGRKYF
TRBD1 TRBJ2-7 TRBV18 - TGTGCCAGCTCGACAGGGGACTCCTACGAGCAGTACTTC CASSTGDSYEQYF
TRBD1 TRBJ2-7 TRBV28 - TGTGCCAGCAGTTTCATCAGGGGGCTCTCCTACGAGCAGTACTTC CASSFIRGLSYEQYF
TRBD1 TRBJ1-5 TRBV2 - TGTGCCAGCAGTGAGTGGGACAGCGATCAGCCCCAGCATTTT CASSEWDSDQPQHF
TRBD2 TRBJ2-3 TRBV28 - TGTGCCAGCAGCACTAGCGGGCAAATCACAGATACGCAGTATTTT CASSTSGQITDTQYF
- TRBJ2-1 TRBV7-9 - TGTGCCAGCAGCCAACTGCGGAGCTCCTACAATGAGCAGTTCTTC CASSQLRSSYNEQFF
- TRBJ2-1 TRBV14 - TGTGCCAGCAGCCCAGTGGCTGGAGGTGAGCAGTTCTTC CASSPVAGGEQFF
TRBD1 TRBJ2-7 TRBV5-1 - TGCGCCAGCCGTCCAGGGACAGGGACCTACGAGCAGTACTTC CASRPGTGTYEQYF
TRBD1 TRBJ1-2 TRBV13 - TGTGCCAGCAGCTTAGGCCTCAGAAGGACAGGGGACTATGGCTACACCTTC CASSLGLRRTGDYGYTF
- TRBJ2-2 TRBV19 - TGTGCCTGCTTAGCGCTTAACACCGGGGAGCTGTTTTTT CACLALNTGELFF
- TRBJ2-2 TRBV6-6 - TGTGCCAGCAGTCTTGACAGATTGGAGCTGTTTTTT CASSLDRLELFF
- TRBJ1-3 TRBV7-7 - TGTGCCAGCAGCTTAGGACAGCCTCTCTCTGGAAACACCATATATTTT CASSLGQPLSGNTIYF
- TRBJ1-4 TRBV4-1 - TGCGCCAGCAGCCAAGTCCGTCAGGGGAGAGGAGGAAAACTGTTTTTT CASSQVRQGRGGKLFF
- TRBJ1-1 TRBV7-9 - TGTGCCAGCAGCCCGACAGGGAACACTGAAGCTTTCTTT CASSPTGNTEAFF
- TRBJ2-7 TRBV4-1 - TGCGCCAGCAGCCAAGATATGAGCCTCTCCTACGAGCAGTACTTC CASSQDMSLSYEQYF
- TRBJ2-5 TRBV27 - TGTGCCAGCAGTTTAAGCGCGGCCTCGGGGACCCAGTACTTC CASSLSAASGTQYF
TRBD1 TRBJ1-1 TRBV18 - TGTGCCAGCTCACTCAATCGCCTCAACAGGGGGCTGGGCACTGAAGCTTTCTTT CASSLNRLNRGLGTEAFF
- TRBJ1-6 TRBV5-4 once TGTGCCAGCAGCTTTCGGCAGGGGAGCTCCTATAATTCACCCCTCCACTTT CASSFRQGSSYNSPLHF